This T cell receptor (beta chain) was captured in a study of blood T cells in healthy people across ages. Through a sample-barcoded 5' primer and a J-beta primer mix, a second PCR was run for 7 to 11 cycles. TCRdb fed the 5' RACE reads into MiXCR, producing one record per CDR3 protein. The sample includes 800,000 to 950,000 distinct CDR3 sequences, around 48% of them seen just once. Trimming pared 1 base from V and 8 bases from J, leaving 14 bases between. The CDR3 length is 14 residues. The germline V gene has CDR1 LGHDT and CDR2 YNNKEL (reference sequence). This clonotype was detected ten times or more.

The clonotype originates from a man under 40 in good health. This chain uses TRBV3-1 with TRBJ1-2, with D maybe TRBD1 (5 bases). Sequenced sample: blood. CDR3 in DNA: TGTGCCAGCAGCCAAGCATCAGGGAAAGGCGGCTACACCTTC. Protein sequence: CASSQASGKGGYTF.